The clone carrying this T cell receptor beta chain was detected ten times or more. Its target is not known. The CDR3 is 16 residues long. Trimming took 3 bases from V and 9 from J; bases not matched to a gene: 10. Germline loops: CDR1 KGHSH, CDR2 LQKENI. This sample stems from a study of beta chain features in type 1 diabetes. Study-wide findings and caveats: Within each of all four CD4+ subsets, Type 1 diabetes patients had TCRB CDR3s that were moderately but significantly shorter.

Expressed TCRB transcripts were sequenced, since all the RNA that had been isolated was reverse transcribed. The method was immunoSEQ multiplex PCR; TCRdb's version includes in-frame clones alone and lacks a portion of them. The sample includes around 300,000 clones, approximately 8.1% of them seen just once. Researchers reported sorting CD4+ naive, central memory, regulatory and stem cell-like memory cells via CD45RO/CCR7/CD25/CD127/CD95/CD27. Each of the sorted populations had a purity greater than 95%. Specimen: central memory CD4+ T cells from blood. V gene TRBV18 combines with J gene TRBJ2-1, with TRBD1 matching over 11 bases. The TCR originated in a woman younger than 30 in good health. The CDR3: CASSPPRDRGASEQFF. The DNA for the CDR3 is TGTGCCAGCTCACCCCCCCGGGACAGGGGGGCTAGTGAGCAGTTCTTC.